This T cell receptor beta chain was captured by sequencing in a study of tumor-infiltrating lymphocytes in primary liver carcinoma. The source of the blood RNA was unsorted whole blood, and germline DNA was extracted as well. Starting from around 510 ng of total RNA, TCR beta cDNA was produced with a primer in the constant region. Slightly modified ARM-PCR with three nested multiplex PCR rounds yielded TCR beta libraries. Two initial PCR rounds of about 11 cycles each paired TRBV1-TRBV30 forward primers with a C-beta reverse primer. Each CDR3 protein gets one entry after TCRdb re-called the multiplex PCR reads with MiXCR. The sample includes approximately 340,000 distinct CDR3 sequences, around 60% of them seen just once. For this clonotype: Antigen specificity is unknown.

This CDR3 spans 14 amino acids. CDR1 SGHAT and CDR2 FQNNGV come from the germline V gene. V was clipped by 9 bases and J by 4 bases, with 18 bases between them. Findings and limits, study-wide: Owing to bulk unsorted samples, no comparison was made between CD4+ and CD8+ repertoires.

Sequences were obtained from peripheral blood. The chain joins TRBV11-2 to TRBJ1-2, with a tentative D call TRBD1 (5 bases). This sequence originates from a middle-aged man with primary liver carcinoma and hepatitis B virus infection. The CDR3 coding sequence is TGTGCCAGTAGCAAACAGGAAGACCCCTATGGCTACACCTTC. The encoded protein is CASSKQEDPYGYTF.